This TCR beta chain was identified in a study of T cell changes during pregnancy in multiple sclerosis. The CDR3 totals 14 residues. Germline loops: CDR1 SGHVS, CDR2 FQNEAQ. V was cut by 1 base and J by 4 bases, with 11 bases left in between. Repertoires were generated with immunoSEQ multiplex PCR, while TCRdb's copy carries only in-frame clones and drops some. Of about 40,000 clones in the sample, 80% to 90% are singletons; the top ten hold over 4%. The TCR sequence derives from a female donor in good health, enrolled as a control in a pregnancy study. The V gene is TRBV7-8, the J gene TRBJ2-7; perhaps TRBD2 as D (6 bases). Material: peripheral blood, obtained in the first trimester of pregnancy. The CDR3: CASSLGGGEYEQYF. The CDR3 DNA reads as TGTGCCAGCAGCTTAGGGGGCGGGGAATACGAGCAGTACTTC.